The present T cell receptor beta chain was sequenced within a study of early stage breast cancer tumors. Some clones are missing from TCRdb's copy, which holds only in-frame ones; the method was immunoSEQ multiplex PCR. The sample has about 50,000 clones; roughly 80% are singletons. V was trimmed by 0 bases and J by 2 bases, leaving 13 bases between them. The germline V gene encodes CDR1 SGHVS and CDR2 FQNEAQ. The CDR3 extends over 16 amino acids. The rearrangement uses TRBV7-8 and TRBJ1-2; D is possibly TRBD1 (5 bases). The receptor comes from a person aged 25 to 40 with breast cancer. The material sequenced was blood. The CDR3 reads CASSLAGTQGNYGYTF. The CDR3 DNA sequence: TGTGCCAGCAGCTTAGCGGGGACCCAGGGAAACTATGGCTACACCTTC.